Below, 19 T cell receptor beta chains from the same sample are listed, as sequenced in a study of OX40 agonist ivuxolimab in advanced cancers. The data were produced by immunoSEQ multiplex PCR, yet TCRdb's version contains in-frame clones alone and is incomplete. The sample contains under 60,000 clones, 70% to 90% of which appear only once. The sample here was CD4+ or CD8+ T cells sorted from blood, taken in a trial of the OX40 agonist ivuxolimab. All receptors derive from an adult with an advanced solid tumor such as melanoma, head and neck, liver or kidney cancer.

This chain's CDR3 is CASSSGQGAANEKLFF. CDR3 DNA sequence: TGTGCCAGCAGTTCCGGACAGGGGGCTGCTAATGAAAAACTGTTTTTT. The gene calls are TRBV6-6 and TRBJ1-4; 11 nucleotides align to TRBD1. Germline CDR1 and CDR2: MNHNY and SVGAGI (reference sequence). CDR3 length equals 16 residues. The junction had 4 bases not matched to a gene; V was cut back by 4 bases and J by 3 bases.

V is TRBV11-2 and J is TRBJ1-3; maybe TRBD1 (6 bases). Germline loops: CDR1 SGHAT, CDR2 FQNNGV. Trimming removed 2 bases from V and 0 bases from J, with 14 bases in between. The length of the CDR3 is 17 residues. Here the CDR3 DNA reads TGTGCCAGCAGCTTACGTGGCAGGGGAATCTCTGGAAACACCATATATTTT. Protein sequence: CASSLRGRGISGNTIYF.

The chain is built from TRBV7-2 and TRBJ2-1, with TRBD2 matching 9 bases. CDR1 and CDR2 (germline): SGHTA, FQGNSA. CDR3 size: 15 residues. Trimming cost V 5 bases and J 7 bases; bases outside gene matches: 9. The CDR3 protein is CASSPGRGRGNEQFF. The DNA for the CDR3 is TGTGCCAGCAGCCCAGGGCGCGGGAGGGGAAATGAGCAGTTCTTC.

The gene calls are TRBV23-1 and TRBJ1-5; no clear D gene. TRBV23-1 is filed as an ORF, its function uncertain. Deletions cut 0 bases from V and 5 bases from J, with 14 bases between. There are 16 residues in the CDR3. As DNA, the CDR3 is TGCGCCAGCAGTCAATCTTTAGGGCAGAGAGATCAGCCCCAGCATTTT. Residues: CASSQSLGQRDQPQHF.

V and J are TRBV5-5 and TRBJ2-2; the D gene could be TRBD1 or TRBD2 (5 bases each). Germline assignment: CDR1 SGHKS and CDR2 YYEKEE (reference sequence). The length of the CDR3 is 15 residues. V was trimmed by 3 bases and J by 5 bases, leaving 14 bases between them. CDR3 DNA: TGTGCCAGCAGCTGGGGGTTAAGGGAGACCGGGGAGCTGTTTTTT. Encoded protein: CASSWGLRETGELFF.

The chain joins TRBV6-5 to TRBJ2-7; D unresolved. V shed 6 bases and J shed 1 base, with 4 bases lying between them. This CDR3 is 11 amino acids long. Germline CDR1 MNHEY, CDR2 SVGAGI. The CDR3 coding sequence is TGTGCCAGCAGCCAATCCTACGAGCAGTACTTC. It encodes CASSQSYEQYF.

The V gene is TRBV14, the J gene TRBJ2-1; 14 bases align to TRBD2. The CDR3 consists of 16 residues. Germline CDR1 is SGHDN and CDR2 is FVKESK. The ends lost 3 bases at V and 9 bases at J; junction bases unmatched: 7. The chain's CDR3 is CASSQPGLAGGGEQFF. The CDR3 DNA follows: TGTGCCAGCAGCCAGCCCGGACTAGCGGGAGGAGGTGAGCAGTTCTTC.

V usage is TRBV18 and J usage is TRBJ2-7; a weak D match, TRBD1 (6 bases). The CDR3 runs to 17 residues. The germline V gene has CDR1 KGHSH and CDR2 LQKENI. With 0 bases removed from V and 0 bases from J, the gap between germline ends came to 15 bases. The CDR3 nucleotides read TGTGCCAGCTCACCACCGAGTAGCAGGGGCGTCTCCTACGAGCAGTACTTC. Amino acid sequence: CASSPPSSRGVSYEQYF.

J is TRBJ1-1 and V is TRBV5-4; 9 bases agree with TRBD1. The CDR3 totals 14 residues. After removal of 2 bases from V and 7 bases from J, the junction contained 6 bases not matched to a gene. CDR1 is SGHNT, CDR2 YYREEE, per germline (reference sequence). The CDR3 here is CASSLPGTGLEAFF. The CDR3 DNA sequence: TGTGCCAGCAGCTTACCCGGGACAGGGCTTGAAGCTTTCTTT.

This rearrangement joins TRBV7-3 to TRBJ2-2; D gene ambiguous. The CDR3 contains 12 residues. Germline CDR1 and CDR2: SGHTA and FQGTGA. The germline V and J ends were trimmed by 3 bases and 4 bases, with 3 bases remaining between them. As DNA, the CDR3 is TGTGCCAGCAGCTTGGGCACCGGGGAGCTGTTTTTT. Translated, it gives CASSLGTGELFF.

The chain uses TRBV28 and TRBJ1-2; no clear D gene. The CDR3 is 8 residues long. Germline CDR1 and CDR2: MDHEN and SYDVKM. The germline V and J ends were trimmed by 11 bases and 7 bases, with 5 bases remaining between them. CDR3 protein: CAVGGYTF. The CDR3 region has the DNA TGTGCCGTCGGTGGCTACACCTTC.

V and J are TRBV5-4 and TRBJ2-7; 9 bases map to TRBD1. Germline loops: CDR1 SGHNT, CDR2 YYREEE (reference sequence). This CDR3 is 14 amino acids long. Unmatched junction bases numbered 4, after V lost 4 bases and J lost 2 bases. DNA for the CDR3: TGTGCCAGCAGCCGGGGGACAGGGACCTACGAGCAGTACTTC. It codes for CASSRGTGTYEQYF.

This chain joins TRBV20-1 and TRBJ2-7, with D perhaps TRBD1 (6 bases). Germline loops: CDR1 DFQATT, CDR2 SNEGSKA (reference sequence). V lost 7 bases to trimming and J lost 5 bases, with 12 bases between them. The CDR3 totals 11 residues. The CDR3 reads CSGQDSHEQYF. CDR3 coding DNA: TGCAGTGGGCAGGACAGCCACGAGCAGTACTTC.

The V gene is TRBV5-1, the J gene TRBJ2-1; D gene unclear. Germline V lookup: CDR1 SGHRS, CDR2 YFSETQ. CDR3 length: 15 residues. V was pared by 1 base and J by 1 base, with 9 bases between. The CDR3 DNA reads TGCGCCAGCAGCTTGTGGGCGGATTCCTACAATGAGCAGTTCTTC. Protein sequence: CASSLWADSYNEQFF.

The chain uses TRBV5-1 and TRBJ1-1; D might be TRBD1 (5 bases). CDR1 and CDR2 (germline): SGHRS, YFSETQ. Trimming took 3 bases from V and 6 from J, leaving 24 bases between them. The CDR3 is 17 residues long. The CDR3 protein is CASSSHNPWPATAEAFF. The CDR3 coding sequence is TGCGCCAGCAGCTCCCACAATCCGTGGCCCGCGACAGCTGAAGCTTTCTTT.

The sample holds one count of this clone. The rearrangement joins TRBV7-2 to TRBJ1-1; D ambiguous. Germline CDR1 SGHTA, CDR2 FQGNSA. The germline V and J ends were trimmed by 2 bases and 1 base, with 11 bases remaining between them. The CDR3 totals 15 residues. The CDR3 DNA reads TGTGCCAGCAGCTTATTCTGGTTGGGGAACACTGAAGCTTTCTTT. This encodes CASSLFWLGNTEAFF.

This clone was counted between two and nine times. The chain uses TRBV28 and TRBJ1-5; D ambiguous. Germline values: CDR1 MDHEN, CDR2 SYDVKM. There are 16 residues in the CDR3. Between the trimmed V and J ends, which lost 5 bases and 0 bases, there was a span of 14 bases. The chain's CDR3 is CASSPLGSSSNQPQHF. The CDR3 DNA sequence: TGTGCCAGCAGTCCACTTGGTAGCTCTAGCAATCAGCCCCAGCATTTT.

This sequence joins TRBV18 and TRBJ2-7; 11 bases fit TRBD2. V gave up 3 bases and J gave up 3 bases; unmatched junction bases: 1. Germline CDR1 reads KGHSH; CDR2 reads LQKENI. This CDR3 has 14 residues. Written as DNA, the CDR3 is TGTGCCAGCTCACCTGGGACTAGCGGCTACGAGCAGTACTTC. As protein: CASSPGTSGYEQYF.

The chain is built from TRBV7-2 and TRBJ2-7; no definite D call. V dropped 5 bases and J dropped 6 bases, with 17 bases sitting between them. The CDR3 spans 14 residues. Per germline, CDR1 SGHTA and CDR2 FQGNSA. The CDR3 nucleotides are TGTGCCAGCAGCCTCGGGCTTCGCAGACCCGAGCAGTACTTC. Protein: CASSLGLRRPEQYF.